The next 2 T cell receptor beta chains were all read from a single sample in a study. MiXCR, run by TCRdb on the RT-PCR reads, gives a single entry per CDR3 protein. The data show hundreds of thousands of distinct CDR3 sequences, with more than 13% seen just once and just over 3.5% held by the top ten. Source material: memory CD4+ T cells from blood. Every receptor here comes from a female donor in good health, serving as a healthy control.

This clonotype has only a few counts. The J gene is TRBJ2-5, the V gene TRBV24-1; D perhaps matches TRBD2 (6 bases). There are 11 residues in the CDR3. Trimming cost V 9 bases and J 5 bases, with 9 bases left between them. Germline values: CDR1 KGHDR, CDR2 SFDVKD. The CDR3 loop is CATSAGETQYF. CDR3 coding DNA: TGTGCCACCTCTGCGGGGGAGACCCAGTACTTC.

This clonotype was seen more than once but under ten times. The V gene is TRBV20-1, the J gene TRBJ1-2; 8 bases line up with TRBD1. V lost 2 bases and J lost 4; bases outside the gene matches: 6. The CDR3 contains 14 residues. Germline V gives CDR1 DFQATT, CDR2 SNEGSKA (reference sequence). In DNA form, the CDR3 reads TGCAGTGCTAGACCCGGGACAGGTTCCTATGGCTACACCTTC. Protein sequence: CSARPGTGSYGYTF.